Listed here are 27 T cell receptor beta chains from one sample, sequenced in a study of blood T cells in healthy people across ages. For the second PCR, which ran for about 6 to 11 cycles, a sample-barcoded 5' primer and a J-beta primer mix were used. TCRdb re-called the 5' RACE reads with MiXCR, one entry per CDR3 protein. The sample holds 650,000 to 800,000 distinct CDR3 sequences, approximately 48% seen once. The specimen was blood. These receptors all stem from a man aged 60-69 years in good health.

The CDR3 DNA follows: TGTGCCAGCAGCCCACTAGCGGGGGGGATCTCCTACAATGAGCAGTTCTTC. Amino acid sequence: CASSPLAGGISYNEQFF. This chain connects TRBV6-2 or TRBV6-3 to TRBJ2-1, with 13 bases that match TRBD2. Germline assignment: CDR1 MNHEY and CDR2 SVGEGT. CDR3 length: 17 residues. J lost 0 bases, V lost 6 bases, and 5 bases had no gene match.

For the CDR3, the DNA is TGTGCCAGCAGCCGAGAACAGGGGAACACCGGGGAGCTGTTTTTT. Its protein is CASSREQGNTGELFF. V gene TRBV5-4 combines with J gene TRBJ2-2; a possible D gene is TRBD1 (6 bases). CDR3 length: 15 residues. The ends were cut back, 4 bases at V and 1 base at J, with 11 bases in the middle. The germline V gene has CDR1 SGHNT and CDR2 YYREEE (reference sequence).

For this clonotype: One end of the junction is discordant with germline, which a read error may explain. This chain uses TRBV29-1 with TRBJ2-7; 7 bases match TRBD1. The CDR3 spans 12 residues. CDR1 is SQVTM, CDR2 ANQGSEA, per germline. In nucleotides, the CDR3 is TGCAGCGCCGGAACAGGGGCCTACGAGCGGTACTTC. It yields the protein CSAGTGAYERYF.

This clonotype turned up a few times. The chain carries TRBV7-2 and TRBJ2-3, with 7 bases lining up with TRBD2. Germline CDR1 SGHTA, CDR2 FQGNSA. The CDR3 loop spans 14 amino acids. Unmatched junction bases numbered 2, after V lost 5 bases and J lost 0 bases. CDR3 protein: CASSRTRSTDTQYF. The DNA for the CDR3 is TGTGCCAGCAGCCGGACTAGAAGCACAGATACGCAGTATTTT.

The chain joins TRBV10-3 to TRBJ2-7; D is perhaps TRBD2 (5 bases). The CDR3 length is 14 residues. Trimming stripped 3 bases from V and 3 bases from J, with 12 bases between. From germline, CDR1 is ENHRY and CDR2 SYGVKD. CDR3: CAISERTALYEQYF. CDR3 bases: TGTGCCATCAGTGAAAGGACTGCCCTCTACGAGCAGTACTTC.

This clonotype has ten or more counts. The J gene is TRBJ2-1, the V gene TRBV11-2, with D possibly matching TRBD2 (6 bases). CDR1 is SGHAT and CDR2 is FQNNGV in the germline V gene. Trimming shortened V by 2 bases and J by 5 bases, and 10 bases separated the two germline ends. CDR3 length: 14 amino acids. CDR3 in DNA: TGTGCCAGCAGCTTACTCGGGGGTAACAATGAGCAGTTCTTC. This sequence encodes CASSLLGGNNEQFF.

The V and J genes are TRBV7-2 and TRBJ1-6; D is unclear. From germline, CDR1 is SGHTA and CDR2 FQGNSA. The CDR3 consists of 13 residues. V lost 6 bases and J 7 bases, leaving 10 bases between the germline ends. CDR3 loop: CASRTTSNSPLHF. CDR3 nucleotides: TGTGCCAGCAGGACGACAAGCAATTCACCCCTCCACTTT. The full variable domain, in which reference TRBV7-2 and TRBJ1-6 provide the parts outside the CDR3, is GAGVSQSPSNKVTEKGKDVELRCDPISGHTALYWYRQSLGQGLEFLIYFQGNSAPDKSGLPSDRFSAERTGGSVSTLTIQRTQQEDSAVYLCASRTTSNSPLHFGNGTRLTVT.

The table lists this clonotype with a few counts. V is TRBV9 and J is TRBJ2-7; 8 positions match TRBD2. Germline trimming cut 3 bases from V and 3 bases from J; bases unmatched to any gene: 2. This CDR3 region has 13 residues. The germline V gene has CDR1 SGDLS and CDR2 YYNGEE. The CDR3 loop reads CASSGAGVYEQYF. Here the CDR3 DNA reads TGTGCCAGCAGCGGAGCGGGAGTCTACGAGCAGTACTTC. Full variable domain (rest looked up from reference TRBV9 and TRBJ2-7): DSGVTQTPKHLITATGQRVTLRCSPRSGDLSVYWYQQSLDQGLQFLIQYYNGEERAKGNILERFSAQQFPDLHSELNLSSLELGDSALYFCASSGAGVYEQYFGPGTRLTVT.

In this sample, this clonotype turned up a few times. This chain joins TRBV7-2 and TRBJ2-7; D may be TRBD2 (5 bases). Between the trimmed V and J ends, which lost 5 bases and 0 bases, there was a span of 14 bases. The CDR3 has 15 amino acids. From germline, CDR1 is SGHTA and CDR2 FQGNSA. This CDR3 is CASSTRRTSSYEQYF. The CDR3 nucleotides read TGTGCCAGCAGCACCCGTAGAACTAGCTCCTACGAGCAGTACTTC.

The rearrangement uses TRBV29-1 and TRBJ2-5; 9 bases fit TRBD2. Germline V gene data show CDR1 as SQVTM and CDR2 as ANQGSEA. The CDR3 length is 17 residues. J was trimmed by 4 bases and V by 0 bases; bases with no gene match: 12. The CDR3 protein is CSVEDWSSGAPRETQYF. CDR3 nucleotide sequence: TGCAGCGTTGAAGATTGGTCTAGCGGGGCCCCGAGAGAGACCCAGTACTTC. The full variable domain, rest sourced from reference TRBV29-1 and TRBJ2-5, is SAVISQKPSRDICQRGTSLTIQCQVDSQVTMMFWYRQQPGQSLTLIATANQGSEATYESGFVIDKFPISRPNLTFSTLTVSNMSPEDSSIYLCSVEDWSSGAPRETQYFGPGTRLLVL.

The chain uses TRBV5-1 and TRBJ1-2; D perhaps matches TRBD1 (5 bases). Germline-derived CDR1 and CDR2 are SGHRS and YFSETQ. Trimming stripped 4 bases from V and 6 bases from J, with 16 bases between. This CDR3 comprises 14 residues. CDR3 coding DNA: TGCGCCAGCAGCCTGGTGACAGTCGGGGATGGCTACACCTTC. Translated: CASSLVTVGDGYTF.

This clonotype was observed once. The chain links TRBV6-1 to TRBJ1-1; unclear D gene. Germline V lookup: CDR1 MNHNS, CDR2 SASEGT. With 6 bases removed from V and 3 bases from J, the gap between germline ends came to 8 bases. The CDR3 extends over 12 amino acids. This chain's CDR3 is CASRLLHTEAFF. DNA for the CDR3: TGTGCCAGCAGACTCTTACACACTGAAGCTTTCTTT.

The CDR3 nucleotides are TGTGCCAGCTCACCACTGGGAAGGGCCTACGAGCAGTACTTC. This gives the protein CASSPLGRAYEQYF. The chain has TRBV18 and TRBJ2-7, with D unclear. Germline CDR1 KGHSH, CDR2 LQKENI. The CDR3 is 14 amino acids. The ends were cut back, 1 base at V and 2 bases at J, with 9 bases in the middle.

This clonotype has ten or more counts. The genes are TRBV2 and TRBJ2-1; weak D call: TRBD2 (6 bases). V shed 4 bases and J shed 0 bases, with 7 bases lying between them. CDR3 length: 14 amino acids. Germline lookup yields CDR1 SNHLY and CDR2 FYNNEI. This CDR3 is CASSVSGSYNEQFF. Here the CDR3 DNA reads TGTGCCAGCAGTGTTAGCGGCTCCTACAATGAGCAGTTCTTC. Full variable domain (remainder filled in from reference TRBV2 and TRBJ2-1): EPEVTQTPSHQVTQMGQEVILRCVPISNHLYFYWYRQILGQKVEFLVSFYNNEISEKSEIFDDQFSVERPDGSNFTLKIRSTKLEDSAMYFCASSVSGSYNEQFFGPGTRLTVL.

A word on this clonotype: A much larger clone is a single base away; this may be a read error. Here the CDR3 reads CGVPSGGPQETQYF. In DNA, the CDR3 is TGCGGCGTCCCTAGCGGGGGCCCTCAAGAGACCCAGTACTTC. This sequence joins TRBV29-1 and TRBJ2-5; TRBD2 matches at 10 bases. CDR3 size: 14 residues. Germline CDR1 reads SQVTM; CDR2 reads ANQGSEA. Complete variable domain (other parts from reference TRBV29-1 and TRBJ2-5): SAVISQKPSRDICQRGTSLTIQCQVDSQVTMMFWYRQQPGQSLTLIATANQGSEATYESGFVIDKFPISRPNLTFSTLTVSNMSPEDSSIYLCGVPSGGPQETQYFGPGTRLLVL.

The CDR3 sequence: CASSRLRWGQETQYF. The DNA for the CDR3 is TGTGCCAGCAGCCGACTCCGATGGGGACAAGAGACCCAGTACTTC. The genes are TRBV6-2 or TRBV6-3 and TRBJ2-5; no firm D call. Germline assignment: CDR1 MNHEY and CDR2 SVGEGT. This CDR3 is 15 amino acids long. Trimming took off 6 bases at V and 2 bases at J, with 16 bases between the two ends.

This chain connects TRBV9 to TRBJ2-7, with 9 bases that match TRBD2. Germline loops: CDR1 SGDLS, CDR2 YYNGEE. The CDR3 sequence is 14 residues long. The V gene end was trimmed by 3 bases and the J gene end by 0 bases; junction bases not matched to a gene: 1. CDR3 DNA sequence: TGTGCCAGCAGCGGTAGCGGGGGCTCCTACGAGCAGTACTTC. This sequence encodes CASSGSGGSYEQYF.

The chain combines TRBV7-2 with TRBJ2-7; D not resolved. The V gene's germline CDR1 is SGHTA and CDR2 FQGNSA. The V and J ends lost 2 bases and 3 bases respectively, with 5 bases between them. The CDR3 is made up of 12 amino acids. The CDR3 protein is CASSLLYYEQYF. CDR3 nucleotides: TGTGCCAGCAGCTTACTGTACTACGAGCAGTACTTC.

CDR3 DNA: TGTGCCACCAGCAGAGAGAAGGGATCCGGGGGGGAGACCCAGTACTTC. It encodes CATSREKGSGGETQYF. This chain joins TRBV15 and TRBJ2-5; 7 positions agree with TRBD2. There are 16 residues in the CDR3. The V and J ends lost 0 bases and 5 bases, in that order; junction bases with no gene match: 9. Germline CDR1 and CDR2: LNHNV and YYDKDF (reference sequence).

The chain is built from TRBV28 and TRBJ1-4; no clear D gene. CDR3 size: 14 residues. In germline, CDR1 is MDHEN, CDR2 SYDVKM. The ends were cut back, 2 bases at V and 8 bases at J, with 12 bases in the middle. CDR3 loop: CASSLTAAREKLFF. The CDR3 DNA reads as TGTGCCAGCAGTTTAACCGCCGCACGGGAAAAACTGTTTTTT.

The V gene is TRBV4-3, the J gene TRBJ2-1; 7 bases are a match to TRBD2. Germline CDR1 and CDR2: LGHNA and YSLEER. After removal of 0 bases from V and 5 bases from J, the junction contained 13 bases not matched to a gene. The CDR3 runs 18 residues. The CDR3 DNA sequence: TGCGCCAGCAGCCAAGATCTGTCTAGCGGCCAACCCCACAATGAGCAGTTCTTC. It yields the protein CASSQDLSSGQPHNEQFF.

The rearrangement joins TRBV20-1 to TRBJ2-7; D is possibly TRBD2 (5 bases). Germline-derived CDR1 and CDR2 are DFQATT and SNEGSKA (reference sequence). V was trimmed by 2 bases and J by 0 bases, leaving 8 bases between them. The CDR3 runs 13 residues. The CDR3 sequence: CSARRGNSYEQYF. The DNA for the CDR3 is TGCAGTGCTAGAAGAGGGAACTCCTACGAGCAGTACTTC.

This chain links TRBV12-3 or TRBV12-4 with TRBJ1-2; TRBD1 matches 11 bases. The CDR3 sequence is 15 residues long. V shed 7 bases, J shed 8 bases, and the junction held 12 bases outside the gene matches. CDR3 loop: CASTSGTGGMRGYTF. In DNA, the CDR3 is TGTGCCAGCACCTCGGGGACAGGGGGAATGCGGGGCTACACCTTC.

This chain uses TRBV5-1 with TRBJ2-1; TRBD2 matches 13 bases. This CDR3 comprises 17 residues. Germline-derived CDR1 and CDR2 are SGHRS and YFSETQ. V was pared by 4 bases and J by 1 base, with 5 bases of the junction left unmatched. CDR3 sequence: CASSLGLAGSSYNEQFF. In nucleotides, the CDR3 is TGCGCCAGCAGCCTGGGACTAGCGGGGTCATCCTACAATGAGCAGTTCTTC.

In its sample, this clonotype was seen a few times. The chain employs TRBV10-3 and TRBJ2-5, with D possibly TRBD2 on 5 matching bases. Germline CDR1 and CDR2: ENHRY and SYGVKD. The CDR3 loop spans 12 amino acids. The V end was cut by 4 bases, the J end by 5 bases, with 8 bases between. CDR3 nucleotide sequence: TGTGCCATCAGTGTTAGCGCCGAGACCCAGTACTTC. It yields the protein CAISVSAETQYF.

CDR3 in amino acids: CSATSGLPPAETQYF. CDR3 in DNA: TGCAGTGCTACTTCCGGACTGCCCCCAGCGGAGACCCAGTACTTC. The chain links TRBV20-1 to TRBJ2-5; D is possibly TRBD2 (5 bases). Germline V lookup: CDR1 DFQATT, CDR2 SNEGSKA (reference sequence). With 4 bases removed from V and 5 bases from J, the gap between germline ends came to 20 bases. This CDR3 spans 15 amino acids.

The table lists this clonotype with a few counts. V is TRBV7-2 and J is TRBJ2-7; 8 nucleotides agree with TRBD2. Germline loops: CDR1 SGHTA, CDR2 FQGNSA. V gave up 2 bases and J gave up 1 base; unmatched junction bases: 7. The CDR3 is 16 amino acids. CDR3 DNA: TGTGCCAGCAGCTTAAGGTCCGGGACTAGTTCCTACGAGCAGTACTTC. As protein: CASSLRSGTSSYEQYF. The full variable domain, its missing parts supplied by reference TRBV7-2 and TRBJ2-7, is GAGVSQSPSNKVTEKGKDVELRCDPISGHTALYWYRQSLGQGLEFLIYFQGNSAPDKSGLPSDRFSAERTGGSVSTLTIQRTQQEDSAVYLCASSLRSGTSSYEQYFGPGTRLTVT.